What follows are 16 T cell receptor beta chains derived from one specimen sequenced in a study of T cells in localized non-small cell lung cancer. TCRdb keeps only in-frame clones here, not all; method: immunoSEQ multiplex PCR. In the table there are 31,000 or so clones, approximately 91% of which are singletons. The sequencing used peripheral blood, collected before any cancer treatment. These receptors all stem from a female donor older than 55 with stage I lung adenocarcinoma.

V and J are TRBV6-5 and TRBJ1-1, with no clear D. This CDR3 region has 14 residues. Germline V CDR1 and CDR2: MNHEY, SVGAGI. V lost 2 bases and J lost 1, with 8 bases in between. CDR3 nucleotide sequence: TGTGCCAGCAGTTACGGTGGATCGAACACTGAAGCTTTCTTT. It encodes CASSYGGSNTEAFF.

The chain couples TRBV19 to TRBJ2-7; 7 bases align to TRBD2. Germline CDR1 reads LNHDA; CDR2 reads SQIVND (reference sequence). After removal of 7 bases from V and 1 base from J, the junction contained 7 bases not matched to a gene. There are 14 residues in the CDR3. DNA of the CDR3: TGTGCCAGTACTCAGACTAGCCGTTCCTACGAGCAGTACTTC. It translates to CASTQTSRSYEQYF.

About this clone: At one end, the junction sequence differs from germline, possibly due to a read error. This chain connects TRBV6-6 to TRBJ1-2; D perhaps matches TRBD1 (6 bases). Germline lookup yields CDR1 MNHNY and CDR2 SVGAGI (reference sequence). The CDR3 covers 10 residues. This chain's CDR3 is CASSSRRDIF. CDR3 nucleotides: TGTGCCAGCAGTTCCCGACGGGACATCTTC.

The genes are TRBV6-5 and TRBJ1-2, with D maybe TRBD1 (5 bases). Germline lookup yields CDR1 MNHEY and CDR2 SVGAGI. This CDR3 contains 16 residues. The ends were cut back, 4 bases at V and 4 bases at J, with 19 bases in the middle. The CDR3 reads CASSLLGDRRGYGYTF. The CDR3 nucleotides read TGTGCCAGCAGTTTACTCGGCGACAGACGGGGCTATGGCTACACCTTC.

The chain combines TRBV5-1 with TRBJ2-1, with a tentative D call TRBD1 (6 bases). The germline V and J ends were trimmed by 0 bases and 2 bases, with 9 bases remaining between them. The CDR3 has 15 residues. Germline V gene data show CDR1 as SGHRS and CDR2 as YFSETQ. The CDR3 nucleotides read TGCGCCAGCAGCTTGGTACAGGGAGCCTACAATGAGCAGTTCTTC. This sequence encodes CASSLVQGAYNEQFF.

The V call is TRBV6-5, the J call TRBJ1-2; 7 bases line up with TRBD1. CDR3 size: 15 residues. Trimming cost V 4 bases and J 7 bases; bases outside gene matches: 12. Per germline, CDR1 MNHEY and CDR2 SVGAGI. CDR3 bases: TGTGCCAGCAGTTCCCCTACCGACAGGGTAGGTGGCTACACCTTC. Translated: CASSSPTDRVGGYTF.

The chain combines TRBV19 with TRBJ2-3; possible D gene TRBD2, 7 bases. CDR1 is LNHDA, CDR2 SQIVND, per germline (reference sequence). With 7 bases removed from V and 6 bases from J, the gap between germline ends came to 17 bases. CDR3 size: 14 residues. CDR3: CASTPPGRGDTQYF. The CDR3 DNA follows: TGTGCCAGTACCCCCCCAGGGAGGGGGGATACGCAGTATTTT. The variable domain in full, with the rest retrieved from reference TRBV19 and TRBJ2-3, is DGGITQSPKYLFRKEGQNVTLSCEQNLNHDAMYWYRQDPGQGLRLIYYSQIVNDFQKGDIAEGYSVSREKKESFPLTVTSAQKNPTAFYLCASTPPGRGDTQYFGPGTRLTVL.

This chain joins TRBV4-3 and TRBJ1-3, with D uncertain. The CDR3 has 15 amino acids. The germline gives CDR1 LGHNA, CDR2 YSLEER. The V end was cut by 1 base, the J end by 0 bases, with 7 bases between. CDR3 in DNA: TGCGCCAGCAGCCAAGCAGGATACTCTGGAAACACCATATATTTT. The encoded protein is CASSQAGYSGNTIYF.

This chain uses TRBV7-2 with TRBJ2-4, with D unclear. The V and J ends lost 0 bases and 6 bases respectively, with 12 bases between them. This CDR3 has 15 residues. The germline V gene has CDR1 SGHTA and CDR2 FQGNSA. The CDR3 coding sequence is TGTGCCAGCAGCTTAGCCCCAAGCGCGGCAAACATTCAGTACTTC. Translation: CASSLAPSAANIQYF.

The J gene is TRBJ1-2, the V gene TRBV4-3, with D hard to call. The CDR3 is made up of 15 amino acids. V lost 0 bases and J lost 2, with 10 bases in between. CDR1 and CDR2 from the germline V gene are LGHNA and YSLEER. Written as DNA, the CDR3 is TGCGCCAGCAGCCAAGAATGGCAGCCCAACTATGGCTACACCTTC. Residues: CASSQEWQPNYGYTF.

The V and J genes are TRBV19 and TRBJ2-3, with 8 bases fitting TRBD2. Trimming took 5 bases from V and 1 from J; bases not matched to a gene: 23. This CDR3 has 21 residues. From germline, CDR1 is LNHDA and CDR2 SQIVND (reference sequence). CDR3 sequence (DNA): TGTGCCAGTAGTGGGACTGGGACACTGACGGGAGGGCCGGGCCGCACAGATACGCAGTATTTT. As protein: CASSGTGTLTGGPGRTDTQYF.

V usage is TRBV18 and J usage is TRBJ2-7; 9 positions agree with TRBD2. J was trimmed by 2 bases and V by 1 base; bases with no gene match: 0. Looked up from germline, CDR1 is KGHSH and CDR2 is LQKENI. CDR3 length equals 14 residues. The CDR3 sequence: CASSPRLAAYEQYF. CDR3 nucleotides: TGTGCCAGCTCACCACGACTAGCGGCCTACGAGCAGTACTTC. Using reference TRBV18 and TRBJ2-7 for the parts outside the CDR3, the full variable domain is NAGVMQNPRHLVRRRGQEARLRCSPMKGHSHVYWYRQLPEEGLKFMVYLQKENIIDESGMPKERFSAEFPKEGPSILRIQQVVRGDSAAYFCASSPRLAAYEQYFGPGTRLTVT.

The V gene is TRBV5-4, the J gene TRBJ2-1, with TRBD1 matching 11 bases. CDR1 and CDR2 (germline): SGHNT, YYREEE (reference sequence). J lost 6 bases, V lost 9 bases, and 5 bases had no gene match. The CDR3 length is 13 residues. The chain's CDR3 is CAIGQGATNEQFF. In DNA form, the CDR3 reads TGTGCCATCGGACAGGGGGCCACCAATGAGCAGTTCTTC.

The chain combines TRBV25-1 with TRBJ1-2; D might be TRBD1 (5 bases). Per germline, CDR1 MGHDK and CDR2 SYGVNS. Deletions cut 2 bases from V and 8 bases from J, with 12 bases between. CDR3 length equals 13 residues. CDR3 coding DNA: TGTGCCAGCAGTGAAGGGGGAGATGGAGGCTACACCTTC. This codes for CASSEGGDGGYTF.

V usage is TRBV5-1 and J usage is TRBJ1-2; no reliable D call. The germline V and J ends were trimmed by 0 bases and 8 bases, with 14 bases remaining between them. The germline V gene has CDR1 SGHRS and CDR2 YFSETQ. The CDR3 extends over 14 amino acids. The CDR3 here is CASSLGASQEGYTF. The CDR3 DNA sequence: TGCGCCAGCAGCTTGGGGGCGTCTCAGGAGGGCTACACCTTC.

The rearrangement joins TRBV6-1 to TRBJ2-5; D gene uncertain. Germline lookup yields CDR1 MNHNS and CDR2 SASEGT. The germline V and J ends were trimmed by 5 bases and 2 bases, with 12 bases remaining between them. The CDR3 covers 14 residues. CDR3 coding DNA: TGTGCCAGCAGTTCCCTGACACCTCAAGAGACCCAGTACTTC. The encoded protein is CASSSLTPQETQYF.